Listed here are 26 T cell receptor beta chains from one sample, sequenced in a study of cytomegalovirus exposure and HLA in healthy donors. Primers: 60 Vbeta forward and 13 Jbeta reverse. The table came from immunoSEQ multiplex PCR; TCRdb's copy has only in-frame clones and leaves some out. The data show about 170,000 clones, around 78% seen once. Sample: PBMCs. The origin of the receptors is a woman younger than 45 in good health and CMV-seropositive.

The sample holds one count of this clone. CDR3 amino acids: CASSFQGYEQFF. DNA for the CDR3: TGTGCCAGCAGCTTCCAGGGTTATGAGCAGTTCTTC. This chain links TRBV5-8 with TRBJ2-1; D is perhaps TRBD1 (5 bases). Germline lookup yields CDR1 SGHTS and CDR2 YDEGEE. This CDR3 contains 12 residues. V was clipped by 2 bases and J by 8 bases, with 8 bases between them.

CDR3 sequence: CASSLAGRDEQYF. The DNA of the CDR3 is TGTGCCAGCAGCTTGGCAGGCAGGGACGAGCAGTACTTC. This chain joins TRBV5-4 and TRBJ2-7; D is possibly TRBD1 (5 bases). Between the trimmed V and J ends, which lost 0 bases and 5 bases, there was a span of 9 bases. The CDR3 contains 13 residues. Germline CDR1 reads SGHNT; CDR2 reads YYREEE (reference sequence).

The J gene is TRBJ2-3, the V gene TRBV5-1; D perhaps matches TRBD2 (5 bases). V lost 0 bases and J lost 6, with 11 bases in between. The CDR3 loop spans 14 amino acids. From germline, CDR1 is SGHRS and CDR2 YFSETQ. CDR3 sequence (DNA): TGCGCCAGCAGCTTGGCAGGAGGAGAGGATACGCAGTATTTT. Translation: CASSLAGGEDTQYF.

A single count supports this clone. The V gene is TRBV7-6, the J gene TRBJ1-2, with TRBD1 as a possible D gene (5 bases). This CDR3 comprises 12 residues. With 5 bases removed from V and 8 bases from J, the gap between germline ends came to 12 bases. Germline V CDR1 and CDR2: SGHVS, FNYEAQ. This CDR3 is CASSLPGGGYTF. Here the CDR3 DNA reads TGTGCCAGCAGCCTACCCGGGGGGGGCTACACCTTC.

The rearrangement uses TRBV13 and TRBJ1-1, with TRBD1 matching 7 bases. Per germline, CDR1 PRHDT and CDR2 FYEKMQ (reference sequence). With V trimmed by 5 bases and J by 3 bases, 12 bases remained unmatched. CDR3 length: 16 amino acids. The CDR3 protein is CASSPKTGIIYTEAFF. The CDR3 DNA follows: TGTGCCAGCAGCCCCAAGACAGGGATCATATACACTGAAGCTTTCTTT.

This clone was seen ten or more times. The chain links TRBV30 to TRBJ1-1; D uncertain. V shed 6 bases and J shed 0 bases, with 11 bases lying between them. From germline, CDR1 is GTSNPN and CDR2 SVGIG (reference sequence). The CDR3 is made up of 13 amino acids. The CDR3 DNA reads TGTGCCTGCAGACGGGTTATGAACACTGAAGCTTTCTTT. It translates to CACRRVMNTEAFF. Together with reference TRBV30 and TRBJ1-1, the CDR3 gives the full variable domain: SQTIHQWPATLVQPVGSPLSLECTVEGTSNPNLYWYRQAAGRGLQLLFYSVGIGQISSEVPQNLSASRPQDRQFILSSKKLLLSDSGFYLCACRRVMNTEAFFGQGTRLTVV.

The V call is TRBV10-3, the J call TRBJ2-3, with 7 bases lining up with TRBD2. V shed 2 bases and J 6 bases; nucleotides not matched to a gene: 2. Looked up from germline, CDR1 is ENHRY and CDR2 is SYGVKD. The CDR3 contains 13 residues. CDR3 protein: CAISEGRVDTQYF. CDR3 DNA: TGTGCCATCAGTGAGGGGAGGGTGGATACGCAGTATTTT.

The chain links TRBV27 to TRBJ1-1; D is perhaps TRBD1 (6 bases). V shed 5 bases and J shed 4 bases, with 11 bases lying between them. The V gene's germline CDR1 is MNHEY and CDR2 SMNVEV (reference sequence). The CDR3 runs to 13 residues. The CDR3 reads CASSTGTGTEAFF. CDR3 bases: TGTGCCAGCAGTACAGGGACCGGCACTGAAGCTTTCTTT.

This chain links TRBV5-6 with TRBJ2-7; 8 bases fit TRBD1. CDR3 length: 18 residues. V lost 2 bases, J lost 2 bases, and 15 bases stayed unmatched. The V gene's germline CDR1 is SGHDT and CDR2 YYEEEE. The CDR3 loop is CASSLWELGRTGPYEQYF. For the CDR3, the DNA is TGTGCCAGCAGCTTATGGGAGTTGGGCCGGACAGGGCCCTACGAGCAGTACTTC.

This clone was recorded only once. The CDR3 loop reads CAWSVADGQPQHF. The DNA of the CDR3 is TGTGCCTGGAGTGTAGCGGATGGCCAGCCCCAGCATTTT. This chain joins TRBV30 and TRBJ1-5; D is undetermined. Germline CDR1 GTSNPN, CDR2 SVGIG (reference sequence). The CDR3 extends over 13 amino acids. V lost 0 bases, J lost 7 bases, and 10 bases lay in between.

CDR3 bases: TGTGCCAGCAGCTTGGACACAGGGGGCTCTAACTATGGCTACACCTTC. Translation: CASSLDTGGSNYGYTF. The gene calls are TRBV7-2 and TRBJ1-2; 9 nucleotides match TRBD1. CDR1 is SGHTA, CDR2 FQGNSA, per germline. J was trimmed by 0 bases and V by 3 bases; bases with no gene match: 5. The CDR3 covers 16 residues.

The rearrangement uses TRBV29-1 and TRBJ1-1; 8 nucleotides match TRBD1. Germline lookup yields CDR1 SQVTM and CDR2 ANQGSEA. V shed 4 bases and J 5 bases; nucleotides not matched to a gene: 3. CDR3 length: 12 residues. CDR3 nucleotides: TGCAGCGTTGTCAGGGGGCAAACTGAAGCTTTCTTT. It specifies CSVVRGQTEAFF.

The CDR3 DNA reads as TGTGCCAGCAGTGAAGCGTTAAACGGGGGCACAGATACGCAGTATTTT. Its protein is CASSEALNGGTDTQYF. V gene TRBV2 combines with J gene TRBJ2-3; maybe TRBD2 (5 bases). CDR3 length: 16 amino acids. V lost 0 bases and J lost 1, with 11 bases in between. The germline V gene encodes CDR1 SNHLY and CDR2 FYNNEI. The variable domain in full, completed from reference TRBV2 and TRBJ2-3, reads EPEVTQTPSHQVTQMGQEVILRCVPISNHLYFYWYRQILGQKVEFLVSFYNNEISEKSEIFDDQFSVERPDGSNFTLKIRSTKLEDSAMYFCASSEALNGGTDTQYFGPGTRLTVL.

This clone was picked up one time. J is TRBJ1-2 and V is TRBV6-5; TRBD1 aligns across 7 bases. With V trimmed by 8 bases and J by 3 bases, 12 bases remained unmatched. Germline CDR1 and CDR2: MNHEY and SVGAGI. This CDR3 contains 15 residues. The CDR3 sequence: CASSKTGKKYYGYTF. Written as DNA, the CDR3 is TGTGCCAGCTCGAAGACAGGGAAAAAGTACTATGGCTACACCTTC.

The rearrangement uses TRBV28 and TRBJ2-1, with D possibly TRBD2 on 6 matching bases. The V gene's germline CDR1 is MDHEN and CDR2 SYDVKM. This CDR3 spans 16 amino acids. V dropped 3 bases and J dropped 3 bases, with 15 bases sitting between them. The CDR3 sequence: CASSFQVPGGYNEQFF. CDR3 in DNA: TGTGCCAGCAGTTTCCAGGTACCCGGGGGCTACAATGAGCAGTTCTTC.

CDR3 residues: CASSQGRTSGNNEQFF. Written as DNA, the CDR3 is TGTGCCAGCAGCCAAGGAAGGACTAGCGGAAACAATGAGCAGTTCTTC. V usage is TRBV14 and J usage is TRBJ2-1; 10 positions match TRBD2. J gave up 5 bases and V 1 base, and 5 bases lay outside the gene matches. The CDR3 is 16 amino acids. Germline CDR1 is SGHDN and CDR2 is FVKESK.

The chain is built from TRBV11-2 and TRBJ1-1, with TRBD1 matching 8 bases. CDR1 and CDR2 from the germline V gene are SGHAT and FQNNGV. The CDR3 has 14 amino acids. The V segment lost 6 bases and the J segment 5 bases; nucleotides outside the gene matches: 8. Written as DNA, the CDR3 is TGTGCCAGCAGTACCACAGGGGGTAGTACTGAAGCTTTCTTT. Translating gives CASSTTGGSTEAFF.

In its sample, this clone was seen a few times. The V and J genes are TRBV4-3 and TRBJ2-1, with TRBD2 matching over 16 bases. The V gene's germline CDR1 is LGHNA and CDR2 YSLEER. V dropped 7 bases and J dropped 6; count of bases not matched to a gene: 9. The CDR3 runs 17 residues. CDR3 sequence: CASTMGLAGGPGNEQFF. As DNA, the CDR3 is TGCGCCAGCACCATGGGACTAGCGGGGGGGCCTGGCAATGAGCAGTTCTTC.

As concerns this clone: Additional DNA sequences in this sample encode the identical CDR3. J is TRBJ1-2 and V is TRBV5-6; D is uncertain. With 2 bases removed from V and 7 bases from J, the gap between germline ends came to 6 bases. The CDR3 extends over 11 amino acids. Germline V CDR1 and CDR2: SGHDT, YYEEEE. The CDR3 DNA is TGTGCCAGCAGCTTAGCAGGTGGCTACACCTTC. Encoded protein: CASSLAGGYTF.

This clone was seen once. CDR3 loop: CASSLTGSRAEQYF. In DNA form, the CDR3 reads TGCGCCAGCAGCTTGACGGGGTCTAGGGCCGAGCAGTACTTC. The genes are TRBV5-1 and TRBJ2-7; possible D gene TRBD2, 5 bases. CDR3 length: 14 residues. V lost 1 base and J lost 6, with 14 bases in between. Germline V lookup: CDR1 SGHRS, CDR2 YFSETQ.

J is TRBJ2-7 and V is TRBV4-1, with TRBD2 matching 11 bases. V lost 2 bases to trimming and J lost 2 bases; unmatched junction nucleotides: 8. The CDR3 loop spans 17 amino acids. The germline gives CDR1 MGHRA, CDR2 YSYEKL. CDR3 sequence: CASSQPIAGGKPYEQYF. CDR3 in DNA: TGCGCCAGCAGCCAACCCATAGCGGGAGGGAAACCCTACGAGCAGTACTTC.

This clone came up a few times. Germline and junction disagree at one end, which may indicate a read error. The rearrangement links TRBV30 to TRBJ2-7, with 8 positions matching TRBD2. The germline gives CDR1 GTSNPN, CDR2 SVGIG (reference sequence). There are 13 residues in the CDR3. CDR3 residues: CAWSGTSDGSGNF. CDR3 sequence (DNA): TGTGCCTGGAGCGGGACTAGTGACGGCTCGGGGAACTTC.

CDR3 in amino acids: CALFGDSVPEQYF. The CDR3 coding sequence is TGTGCCTTGTTTGGGGACAGTGTTCCCGAGCAGTACTTC. The chain couples TRBV30 to TRBJ2-7, with TRBD1 matching 7 bases. V trimming: 7 bases; J trimming: 6 bases; junction bases outside the gene matches: 12. The germline gives CDR1 GTSNPN, CDR2 SVGIG (reference sequence). The CDR3 is 13 amino acids.

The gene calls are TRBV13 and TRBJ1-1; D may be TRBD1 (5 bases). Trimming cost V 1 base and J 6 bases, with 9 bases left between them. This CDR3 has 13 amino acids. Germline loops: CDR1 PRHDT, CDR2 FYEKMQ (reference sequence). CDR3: CASSLAQAPEAFF. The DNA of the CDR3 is TGTGCCAGCAGCTTAGCACAGGCCCCTGAAGCTTTCTTT.

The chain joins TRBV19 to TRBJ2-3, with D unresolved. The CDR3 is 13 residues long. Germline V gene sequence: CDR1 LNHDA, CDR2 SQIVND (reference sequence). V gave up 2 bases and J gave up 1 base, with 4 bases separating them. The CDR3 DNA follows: TGTGCCAGTAGTATAACTGGCACAGATACGCAGTATTTT. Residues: CASSITGTDTQYF.

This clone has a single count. CDR3: CASSSPGLGYNSPLHF. CDR3 coding DNA: TGTGCCAGCAGCTCCCCGGGACTGGGCTATAATTCACCCCTCCACTTT. The chain uses TRBV28 and TRBJ1-6, with D perhaps TRBD1 (5 bases). V lost 6 bases, J lost 3 bases, and 15 bases lay in between. Germline V gives CDR1 MDHEN, CDR2 SYDVKM. This CDR3 has 16 residues.